The rows below give T cell receptor beta chains drawn from one sample of a study of early T cells in non-severe SARS-CoV-2 infection. TCRdb used MiXCR to reprocess the 5' RACE reads, holding one entry per CDR3 protein. The table lists tens of thousands of distinct CDR3 sequences, roughly 8.8% of them singletons. Material: whole blood. These receptors were obtained from an adult who was a healthcare worker with PCR-confirmed SARS-CoV-2 infection or an uninfected control (not recorded which). CDR3s include the opening cysteine and the closing phenylalanine or tryptophan. The order of the fields is V gene, CDR3 length, clone size, J gene, D gene, CDR3 DNA, CDR3 protein. A D gene is named only where the DNA matches it firmly. The listing skips clone size in some rows; elsewhere it reads once, few, many or a size class.

TRBV2	13	many	TRBJ1-2	-	TGTGCCAGAAGACAGCAAGCTAACTATGGCTACACCTTC	CARRQQANYGYTF
TRBV6-1	12	few	TRBJ2-4	-	TGTGCCAGGGATAAGGCCAAAAACATTCAGTACTTC	CARDKAKNIQYF
TRBV20-1	15	-	TRBJ1-5	-	TGCAGTGCTAGAGATAAGGGCCTCGGAAATCAGCCCCAGCATTTT	CSARDKGLGNQPQHF
TRBV10-3	15	few	TRBJ2-3	TRBD2	TGTGCCATCAGTGAGGCTAGCGGGGGCGCAGATACGCAGTATTTT	CAISEASGGADTQYF
TRBV3-1	14	-	TRBJ2-5	TRBD2	TGTGCCAGCAGCCAAGCTTCTCTAGCGGTGACCCAGTACTTC	CASSQASLAVTQYF
TRBV10-3	14	many	TRBJ1-6	-	TGTGCCATCAGTGAGAGGGGCTGGAATTCACCCCTCCACTTT	CAISERGWNSPLHF
TRBV7-8	15	many	TRBJ2-2	-	TGTGCCAGCAGCTCACGGGGGGCGCTCACCGGGGAGCTGTTTTTT	CASSSRGALTGELFF
TRBV23-1	15	few	TRBJ1-1	-	TGCGCCAGCGGACCTGGGCAGCCCATGAACACTGAAGCTTTCTTT	CASGPGQPMNTEAFF
TRBV7-7	14	many	TRBJ2-5	-	TGTGCCAGCAGCTCCGTACAGGGAAGCGAGACCCAGTACTTC	CASSSVQGSETQYF
TRBV9	12	few	TRBJ2-3	-	TGTGCCAGCAGCGTAGTTCCAGATACGCAGTATTTT	CASSVVPDTQYF
TRBV5-4	15	many	TRBJ2-7	-	TGTGCCAGCAGCTTGGCGGGAGCTGAGTCCTACGAGCAGTACTTC	CASSLAGAESYEQYF
TRBV5-5	14	-	TRBJ2-1	TRBD1	TGTGCCAGCAGAGAGGGACAGGGGATGCATGAGCAGTTCTTC	CASREGQGMHEQFF
TRBV3-1	14	many	TRBJ2-7	TRBD2	TGTGCCAGCAGCCGGCAGGGAGGGTCCTACGAGCAGTACTTC	CASSRQGGSYEQYF
TRBV24-1	17	many	TRBJ2-3	-	TGTGCCACCAGTGATGCGAAGGCCGGGGCCGGCACAGATACGCAGTATTTT	CATSDAKAGAGTDTQYF
TRBV10-3	17	few	TRBJ1-1	-	TGTGCCATCAGTGAATTTCCGGGGGGCAGCAAGAACACTGAAGCTTTCTTT	CAISEFPGGSKNTEAFF
TRBV3-1	14	many	TRBJ1-1	-	TGTGCCAGCAGCAGCCGAAGGGCGAACACTGAAGCTTTCTTT	CASSSRRANTEAFF
TRBV18	12	-	TRBJ1-2	-	TGTGCCAGCTCACCAACAGCCTATGGCTACACCTTC	CASSPTAYGYTF
TRBV7-9	13	many	TRBJ1-1	-	TGTGCCACGGACCAACAGGGAGCAGGGAAAGCTTTCTTT	CATDQQGAGKAFF
TRBV30	13	many	TRBJ2-3	TRBD2	TGTGCCTTGGAGAAGGACGGGAGGGATACGCAGTATTTT	CALEKDGRDTQYF
TRBV7-2	15	-	TRBJ1-4	-	TGTGCCAGCGCCCAGCAGGACGGAAGGAATGAAAAACTGTTTTTT	CASAQQDGRNEKLFF
TRBV20-1	13	few	TRBJ1-2	-	TGCAGTGCTAGGGATCCGGATAGCTATGGCTACACCTTC	CSARDPDSYGYTF
TRBV7-3	15	many	TRBJ1-5	-	TGTGCCAGCAGCGAACGGGACATTAGCAATCAGCCCCAGCATTTT	CASSERDISNQPQHF
TRBV19	13	few	TRBJ2-3	-	TGTGCCAGTAGTATTGGAGCTACAGATACGCAGTATTTT	CASSIGATDTQYF
TRBV5-4	15	-	TRBJ2-5	TRBD2	TGTGCCAGCAGCTTGGTGACTAGCATAAAAGAGACCCAGTACTTC	CASSLVTSIKETQYF
TRBV20-1	15	-	TRBJ1-1	TRBD1	TGCAGTGCTAGAGACGGAACAGGGGTAGGGACTGAAGCTTTCTTT	CSARDGTGVGTEAFF
TRBV7-2	15	few	TRBJ2-1	-	TGTGCCAGCACCCGGAGCTACGGAGGTGGCAATGAGCAGTTCTTC	CASTRSYGGGNEQFF
TRBV11-1	12	few	TRBJ1-2	-	TGTGCCAGCAGCTCACCTCTCTATGGCTACACCTTC	CASSSPLYGYTF
TRBV29-1	14	-	TRBJ2-6	-	TGCAGCGTTTCTGGTGGCTCTGGGGCCAACGTCCTGACTTTC	CSVSGGSGANVLTF
TRBV6-6	13	-	TRBJ1-2	TRBD1	TGTGCCAGCAGCCCTTACAGGGGGAGTGGCTACACCTTC	CASSPYRGSGYTF
TRBV13	14	many	TRBJ2-7	TRBD1	TGTGCCAGCACCTACCTGGACAGGGAATACGAGCAGTACTTC	CASTYLDREYEQYF
TRBV12-3/TRBV12-4	13	-	TRBJ2-5	-	TGTGCCAGCAGCCGGGGACGCCAAGAGACCCAGTACTTC	CASSRGRQETQYF